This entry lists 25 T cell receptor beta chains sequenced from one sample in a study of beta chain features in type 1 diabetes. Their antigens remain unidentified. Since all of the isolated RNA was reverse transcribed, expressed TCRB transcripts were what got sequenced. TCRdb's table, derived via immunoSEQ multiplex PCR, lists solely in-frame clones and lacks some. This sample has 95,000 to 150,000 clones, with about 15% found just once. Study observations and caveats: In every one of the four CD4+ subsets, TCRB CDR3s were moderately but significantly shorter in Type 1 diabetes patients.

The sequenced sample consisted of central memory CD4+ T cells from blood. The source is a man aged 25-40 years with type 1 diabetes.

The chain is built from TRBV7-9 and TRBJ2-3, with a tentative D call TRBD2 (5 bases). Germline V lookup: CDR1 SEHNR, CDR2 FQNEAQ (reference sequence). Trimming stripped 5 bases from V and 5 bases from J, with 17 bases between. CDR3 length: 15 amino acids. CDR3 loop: CASSARTPVGDTQYF. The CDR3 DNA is TGTGCCAGCAGCGCTCGGACTCCTGTTGGAGATACGCAGTATTTT.

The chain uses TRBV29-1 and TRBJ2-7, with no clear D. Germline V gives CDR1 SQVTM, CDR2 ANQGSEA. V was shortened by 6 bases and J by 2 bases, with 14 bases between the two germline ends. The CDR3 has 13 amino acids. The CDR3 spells CSVRHVLPYEQYF. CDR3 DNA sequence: TGCAGCGTGCGACACGTCCTACCCTACGAGCAGTACTTC.

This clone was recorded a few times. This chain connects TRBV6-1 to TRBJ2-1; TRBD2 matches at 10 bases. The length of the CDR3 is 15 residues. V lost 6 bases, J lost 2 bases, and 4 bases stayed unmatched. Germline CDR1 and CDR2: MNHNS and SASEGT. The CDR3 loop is CASSLLAGAYNEQFF. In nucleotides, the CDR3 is TGTGCCAGCAGCCTCCTAGCGGGGGCCTACAATGAGCAGTTCTTC.

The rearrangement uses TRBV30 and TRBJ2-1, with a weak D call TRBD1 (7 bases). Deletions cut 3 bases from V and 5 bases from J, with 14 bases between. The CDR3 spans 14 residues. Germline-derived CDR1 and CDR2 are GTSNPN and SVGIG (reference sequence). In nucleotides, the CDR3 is TGTGCCTGGAGCGCGGGGACAGTCGACAATGAGCAGTTCTTC. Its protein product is CAWSAGTVDNEQFF.

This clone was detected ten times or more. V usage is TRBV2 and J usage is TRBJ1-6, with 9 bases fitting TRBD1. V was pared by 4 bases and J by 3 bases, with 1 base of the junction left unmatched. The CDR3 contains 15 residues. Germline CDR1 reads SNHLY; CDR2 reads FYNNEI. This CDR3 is CASSGTGDYNSPLHF. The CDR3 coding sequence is TGTGCCAGCAGTGGGACAGGGGACTATAATTCACCCCTCCACTTT.

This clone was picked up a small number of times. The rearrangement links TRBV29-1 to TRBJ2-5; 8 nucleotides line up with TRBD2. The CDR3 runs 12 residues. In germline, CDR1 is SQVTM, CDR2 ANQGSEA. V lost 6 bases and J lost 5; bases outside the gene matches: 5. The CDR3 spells CSVGTSSETQYF. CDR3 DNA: TGCAGCGTGGGGACTAGTTCGGAGACCCAGTACTTC.

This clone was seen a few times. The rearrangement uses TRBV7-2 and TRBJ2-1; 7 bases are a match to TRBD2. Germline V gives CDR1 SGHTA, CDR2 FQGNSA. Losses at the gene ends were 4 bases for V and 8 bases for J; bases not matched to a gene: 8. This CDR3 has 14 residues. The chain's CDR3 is CASSSAGTNHEQFF. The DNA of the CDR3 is TGTGCCAGCAGCTCGGCCGGGACTAACCATGAGCAGTTCTTC.

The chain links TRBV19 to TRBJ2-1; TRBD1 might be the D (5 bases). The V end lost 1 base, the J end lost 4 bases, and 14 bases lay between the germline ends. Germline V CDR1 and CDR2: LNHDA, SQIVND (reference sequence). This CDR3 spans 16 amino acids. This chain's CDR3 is CASSIGVDNLYNEQFF. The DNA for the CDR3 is TGTGCCAGTAGTATAGGTGTGGACAATCTTTACAATGAGCAGTTCTTC.

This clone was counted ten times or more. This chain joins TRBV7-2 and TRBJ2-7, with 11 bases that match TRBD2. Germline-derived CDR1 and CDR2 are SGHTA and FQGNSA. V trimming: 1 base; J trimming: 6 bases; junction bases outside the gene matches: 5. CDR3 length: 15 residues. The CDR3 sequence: CASSLGSGTSGEQYF. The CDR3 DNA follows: TGTGCCAGCAGCTTAGGCTCCGGGACTAGCGGCGAGCAGTACTTC. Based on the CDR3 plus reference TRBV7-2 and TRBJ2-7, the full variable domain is GAGVSQSPSNKVTEKGKDVELRCDPISGHTALYWYRQSLGQGLEFLIYFQGNSAPDKSGLPSDRFSAERTGGSVSTLTIQRTQQEDSAVYLCASSLGSGTSGEQYFGPGTRLTVT.

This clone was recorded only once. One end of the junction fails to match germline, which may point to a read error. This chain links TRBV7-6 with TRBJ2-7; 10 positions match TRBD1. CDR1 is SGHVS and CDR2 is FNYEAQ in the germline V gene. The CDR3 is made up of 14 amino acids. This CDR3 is CASSSSGGTGVLSF. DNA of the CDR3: TGTGCCAGCAGCTCAAGCGGTGGGACAGGGGTCCTTTCTTTC.

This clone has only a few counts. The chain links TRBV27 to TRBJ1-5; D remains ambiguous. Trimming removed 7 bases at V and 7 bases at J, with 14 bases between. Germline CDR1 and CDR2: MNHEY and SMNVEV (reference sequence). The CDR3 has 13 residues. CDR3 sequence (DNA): TGTGCCAGCAAGTACGCGGTGCGCCAGCCCCAGCATTTT. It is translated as CASKYAVRQPQHF.

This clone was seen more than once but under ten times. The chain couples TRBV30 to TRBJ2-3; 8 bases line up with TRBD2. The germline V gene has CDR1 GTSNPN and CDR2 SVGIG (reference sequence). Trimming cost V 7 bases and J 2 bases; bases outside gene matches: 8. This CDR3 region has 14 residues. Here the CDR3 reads CASRAGAPTDTQYF. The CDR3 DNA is TGTGCCTCAAGAGCGGGGGCCCCCACAGATACGCAGTATTTT.

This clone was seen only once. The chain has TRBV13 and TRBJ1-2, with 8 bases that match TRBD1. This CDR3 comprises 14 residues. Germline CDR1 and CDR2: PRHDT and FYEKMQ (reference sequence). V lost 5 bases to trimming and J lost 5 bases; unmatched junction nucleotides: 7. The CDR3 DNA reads TGTGCCAGCAGCCGGGGGACAGGCCGTTATGGCTACACCTTC. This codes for CASSRGTGRYGYTF. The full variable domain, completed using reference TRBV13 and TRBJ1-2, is AAGVIQSPRHLIKEKRETATLKCYPIPRHDTVYWYQQGPGQDPQFLISFYEKMQSDKGSIPDRFSAQQFSDYHSELNMSSLELGDSALYFCASSRGTGRYGYTFGSGTRLTVV.

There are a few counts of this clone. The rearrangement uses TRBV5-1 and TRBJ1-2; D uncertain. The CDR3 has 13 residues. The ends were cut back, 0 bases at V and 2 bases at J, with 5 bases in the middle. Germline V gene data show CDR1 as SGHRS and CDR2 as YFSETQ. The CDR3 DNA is TGCGCCAGCAGCTTGGCATCCAACTATGGCTACACCTTC. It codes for CASSLASNYGYTF.

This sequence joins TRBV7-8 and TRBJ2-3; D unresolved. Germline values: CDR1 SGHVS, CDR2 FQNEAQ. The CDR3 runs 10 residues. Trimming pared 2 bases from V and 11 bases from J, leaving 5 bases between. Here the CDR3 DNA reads TGTGCCAGCAGCTTATATGGGCAGTATTTT. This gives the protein CASSLYGQYF.

This CDR3 is CASSFGGGRADTQYF. For the CDR3, the DNA is TGTGCCAGCAGCTTTGGAGGGGGGAGAGCAGATACGCAGTATTTT. The chain links TRBV7-2 to TRBJ2-3, with D perhaps matching TRBD1 or TRBD2 (6 bases each). From germline, CDR1 is SGHTA and CDR2 FQGNSA. The V end was cut by 3 bases, the J end by 4 bases, with 14 bases between. CDR3 length: 15 residues.

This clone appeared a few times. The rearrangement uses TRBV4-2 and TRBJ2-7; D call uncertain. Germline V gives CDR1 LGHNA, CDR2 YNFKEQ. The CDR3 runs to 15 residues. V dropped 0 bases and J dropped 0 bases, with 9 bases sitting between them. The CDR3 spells CASSQDYQSSYEQYF. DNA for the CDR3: TGTGCCAGCAGCCAAGATTACCAGTCCTCCTACGAGCAGTACTTC.

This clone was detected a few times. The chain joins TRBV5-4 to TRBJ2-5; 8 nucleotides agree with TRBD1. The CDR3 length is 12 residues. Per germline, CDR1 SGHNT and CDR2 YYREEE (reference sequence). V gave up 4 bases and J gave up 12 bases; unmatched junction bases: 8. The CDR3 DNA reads TGTGCCAGCAGCATTCCGGGACAGGAGGAGTACTTC. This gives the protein CASSIPGQEEYF.

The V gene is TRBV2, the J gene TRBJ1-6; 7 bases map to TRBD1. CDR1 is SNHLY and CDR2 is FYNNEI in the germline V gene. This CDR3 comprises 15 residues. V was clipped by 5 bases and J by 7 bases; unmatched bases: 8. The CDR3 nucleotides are TGTGCCAGCAGTCCTTCCGCGACAGGGAATTCACCCCTCCACTTT. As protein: CASSPSATGNSPLHF.

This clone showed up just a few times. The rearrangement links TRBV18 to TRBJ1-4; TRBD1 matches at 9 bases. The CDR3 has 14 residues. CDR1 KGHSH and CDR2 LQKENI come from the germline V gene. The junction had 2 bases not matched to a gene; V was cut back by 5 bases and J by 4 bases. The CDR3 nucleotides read TGTGCCAGCTCATCGGACAGGGGTAATGAAAAACTGTTTTTT. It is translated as CASSSDRGNEKLFF.

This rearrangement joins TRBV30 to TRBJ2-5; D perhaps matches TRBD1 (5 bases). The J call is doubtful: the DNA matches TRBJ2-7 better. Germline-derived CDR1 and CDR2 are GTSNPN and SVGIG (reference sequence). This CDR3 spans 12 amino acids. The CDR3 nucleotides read TGTGCCTGGAGTCGGCAGGGCTACGAGCAGTACTTC. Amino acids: CAWSRQGYEQYF.

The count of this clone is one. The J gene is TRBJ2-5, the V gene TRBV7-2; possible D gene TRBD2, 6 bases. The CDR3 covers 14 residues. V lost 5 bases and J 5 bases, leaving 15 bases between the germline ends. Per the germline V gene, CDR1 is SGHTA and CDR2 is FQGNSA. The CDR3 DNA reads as TGTGCCAGCAGCCGACTAGTTGCCAAGGAGACCCAGTACTTC. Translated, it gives CASSRLVAKETQYF.

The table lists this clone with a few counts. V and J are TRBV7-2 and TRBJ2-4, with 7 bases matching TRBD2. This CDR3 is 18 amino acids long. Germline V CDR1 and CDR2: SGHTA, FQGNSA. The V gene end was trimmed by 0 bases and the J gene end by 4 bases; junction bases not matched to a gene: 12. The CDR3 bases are TGTGCCAGCAGCTTAGCGAAGGGCCGAATGGGAGGGAAAAACATTCAGTACTTC. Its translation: CASSLAKGRMGGKNIQYF.

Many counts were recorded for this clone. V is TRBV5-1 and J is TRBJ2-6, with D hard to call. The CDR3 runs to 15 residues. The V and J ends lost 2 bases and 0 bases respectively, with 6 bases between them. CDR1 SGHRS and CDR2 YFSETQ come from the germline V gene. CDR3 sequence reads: CASSFPISGANVLTF. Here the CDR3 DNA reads TGCGCCAGCAGCTTCCCGATCTCTGGGGCCAACGTCCTGACTTTC.

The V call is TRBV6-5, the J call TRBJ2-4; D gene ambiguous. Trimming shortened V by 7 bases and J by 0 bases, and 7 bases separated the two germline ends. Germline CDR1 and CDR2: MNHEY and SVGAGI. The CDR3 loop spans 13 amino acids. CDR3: CASKSSAKNIQYF. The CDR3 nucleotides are TGTGCCAGCAAGTCCTCAGCCAAAAACATTCAGTACTTC.